The 27 T cell receptor beta chains listed next were all sequenced from one sample in a study of blood T cell repertoires in COVID-19. The data were produced by immunoSEQ multiplex PCR, yet TCRdb's version contains in-frame clones alone and is incomplete. The sample shows 200,000 or so clones, 70% to 90% of them seen only once. The sample consisted of PBMCs or T cells enriched from blood (not recorded which). The receptors derive from a man aged 25 to 45 who had recovered from COVID-19.

V is TRBV30 and J is TRBJ1-2; TRBD1 aligns across 9 bases. Germline loops: CDR1 GTSNPN, CDR2 SVGIG (reference sequence). V shed 0 bases and J 8 bases; nucleotides not matched to a gene: 7. The CDR3 has 14 amino acids. In nucleotides, the CDR3 is TGTGCCTGGAGTGTCCTGGGACAGGGTTTCGGCTACACCTTC. This sequence encodes CAWSVLGQGFGYTF.

This clone was picked up a small number of times. DNA for the CDR3: TGTGCCAGCAGCCCTACAGGGGATGAGCAGTTCTTC. Protein sequence: CASSPTGDEQFF. The chain employs TRBV7-9 and TRBJ2-1; 7 bases are a match to TRBD1. The CDR3 covers 12 residues. CDR1 is SEHNR and CDR2 is FQNEAQ in the germline V gene (reference sequence). V lost 5 bases, J lost 8 bases, and 3 bases stayed unmatched.

V gene TRBV3-1 (or the pseudogene TRBV3-2) combines with J gene TRBJ2-5; D is undetermined. Trimming removed 1 base at V and 2 bases at J, with 14 bases between. Germline V gene sequence: CDR1 LGHDT, CDR2 YNNKEL (reference sequence). This CDR3 region has 16 residues. The CDR3 bases are TGTGCCAGCAGCCAAGGCAGGCTTAGAAAACAAGAGACCCAGTACTTC. It codes for CASSQGRLRKQETQYF.

The rearrangement uses TRBV5-8 and TRBJ2-1; D gene ambiguous. This CDR3 has 13 residues. The germline gives CDR1 SGHTS, CDR2 YDEGEE. V was pared by 0 bases and J by 10 bases, with 11 bases between. Here the CDR3 reads CASSLDRVREQFF. The CDR3 coding sequence is TGTGCCAGCAGCTTGGACCGTGTCAGGGAGCAGTTCTTC.

The chain links TRBV27 to TRBJ2-7; TRBD1 matches at 9 bases. V was clipped by 5 bases and J by 8 bases; unmatched bases: 13. CDR3 length: 15 residues. Germline values: CDR1 MNHEY, CDR2 SMNVEV (reference sequence). CDR3 loop: CASSRSRDRATKQYF. The CDR3 DNA is TGTGCCAGCAGTCGCTCCCGGGACAGGGCTACGAAGCAGTACTTC.

V and J are TRBV15 and TRBJ2-4; 8 bases match TRBD1. Germline V CDR1 and CDR2: LNHNV, YYDKDF (reference sequence). This CDR3 has 13 amino acids. V lost 3 bases to trimming and J lost 6 bases; unmatched junction nucleotides: 1. The CDR3 reads CATSRDRANIQYF. The CDR3 nucleotides are TGTGCCACCAGCAGGGACAGGGCAAACATTCAGTACTTC.

This clone was observed once. The V gene is TRBV5-6, the J gene TRBJ2-2, with 9 bases lining up with TRBD1. Germline V CDR1 and CDR2: SGHDT, YYEEEE. J lost 5 bases, V lost 5 bases, and 10 bases had no gene match. The CDR3 consists of 16 residues. The CDR3 DNA is TGTGCCAGCAGTCCGATGGGACAGGGTAAAACCGGGGAGCTGTTTTTT. Residues: CASSPMGQGKTGELFF.

This clone was recorded at least ten times. The J gene is TRBJ1-2, the V gene TRBV6-5; 11 nucleotides align to TRBD1. CDR1 MNHEY and CDR2 SVGAGI come from the germline V gene. With V trimmed by 1 base and J by 5 bases, 6 bases remained unmatched. CDR3 length: 16 residues. CDR3 bases: TGTGCCAGCAGTTACTATTTGGGACAGGGGGGTTATGGCTACACCTTC. Protein product: CASSYYLGQGGYGYTF.

This clone was found a few times. The chain links TRBV30 to TRBJ1-2; D uncertain. Germline values: CDR1 GTSNPN, CDR2 SVGIG (reference sequence). CDR3 length: 12 amino acids. Trimming took off 0 bases at V and 6 bases at J, with 8 bases between the two ends. DNA of the CDR3: TGTGCCTGGAGTGTACATGAAAATGGCTACACCTTC. As protein: CAWSVHENGYTF.

The rearrangement links TRBV10-2 to TRBJ2-1, with 11 nucleotides matching TRBD2. The V segment lost 4 bases and the J segment 8 bases; nucleotides outside the gene matches: 10. The germline gives CDR1 WSHSY, CDR2 SAAADI. The CDR3 spans 16 residues. The CDR3 DNA reads as TGCGCCAGCAGTGGGTTCGGGACTAGCGGTTACGATGAGCAGTTCTTC. This codes for CASSGFGTSGYDEQFF.

The gene calls are TRBV2 and TRBJ1-5; 7 nucleotides align to TRBD1. The CDR3 length is 18 residues. Trimming at V came to 6 bases and at J to 0 bases, leaving 14 bases not matched to a gene. Per germline, CDR1 SNHLY and CDR2 FYNNEI. CDR3 residues: CASSHTDRSAYSNQPQHF. The CDR3 nucleotides read TGTGCCAGCAGCCACACGGACAGGTCGGCGTATAGCAATCAGCCCCAGCATTTT.

The sample holds one count of this clone. The chain combines TRBV4-2 with TRBJ2-2; D remains unclear. The CDR3 sequence is 14 residues long. Trimming removed 3 bases at V and 0 bases at J, with 5 bases between. Germline CDR1 is LGHNA and CDR2 is YNFKEQ. The CDR3 reads CASSHNTNTGELFF. As DNA, the CDR3 is TGTGCCAGCAGCCATAATACGAACACCGGGGAGCTGTTTTTT.

The CDR3 bases are TGTGCCAGCAGTTTATTGGCTACCGGGGAGCTGTTTTTT. As protein: CASSLLATGELFF. The chain couples TRBV28 to TRBJ2-2; D gene uncertain. The CDR3 totals 13 residues. CDR1 and CDR2 from the germline V gene are MDHEN and SYDVKM. The V end lost 1 base, the J end lost 5 bases, and 5 bases lay between the germline ends.

The chain recombines TRBV30 with TRBJ1-4; D remains ambiguous. The CDR3 totals 13 residues. The V gene lost 3 bases and the J gene lost 0 bases, with 5 bases spanning the gap. CDR1 GTSNPN and CDR2 SVGIG come from the germline V gene (reference sequence). This CDR3 is CAWRSATNEKLFF. CDR3 in DNA: TGTGCCTGGAGATCAGCAACTAATGAAAAACTGTTTTTT. The whole variable domain, filled in from reference TRBV30 and TRBJ1-4, reads SQTIHQWPATLVQPVGSPLSLECTVEGTSNPNLYWYRQAAGRGLQLLFYSVGIGQISSEVPQNLSASRPQDRQFILSSKKLLLSDSGFYLCAWRSATNEKLFFGSGTQLSVL.

The CDR3 sequence: CASSLGLAGGGGSYNEQFF. The CDR3 DNA sequence: TGTGCCAGCAGCCTAGGACTAGCGGGAGGGGGAGGCTCCTACAATGAGCAGTTCTTC. The chain joins TRBV9 to TRBJ2-1; 15 bases fit TRBD2. After removal of 4 bases from V and 0 bases from J, the junction contained 8 bases not matched to a gene. This CDR3 has 19 residues. Germline CDR1 SGDLS, CDR2 YYNGEE.

The chain recombines TRBV28 with TRBJ1-1; D remains ambiguous. The V end was cut by 3 bases, the J end by 8 bases, with 16 bases between. CDR1 and CDR2 from the germline V gene are MDHEN and SYDVKM. The CDR3 has 14 amino acids. In DNA form, the CDR3 reads TGTGCCAGCAGTTTTCCCCTGAGGGCCTGGGAAGCTTTCTTT. Translating it yields CASSFPLRAWEAFF. Variable domain in full (rest from reference TRBV28 and TRBJ1-1): DVKVTQSSRYLVKRTGEKVFLECVQDMDHENMFWYRQDPGLGLRLIYFSYDVKMKEKGDIPEGYSVSREKKERFSLILESASTNQTSMYLCASSFPLRAWEAFFGQGTRLTVV.

The table lists this clone with a count of one. The chain links TRBV10-3 to TRBJ2-1; 14 bases match TRBD2. Germline lookup yields CDR1 ENHRY and CDR2 SYGVKD. The CDR3 has 16 residues. V was pared by 6 bases and J by 6 bases, with 7 bases of the junction left unmatched. CDR3 nucleotide sequence: TGTGCCATCAGCCAGACTAGCGGGGGGGTAGGCAATGAGCAGTTCTTC. It specifies CAISQTSGGVGNEQFF.

The genes are TRBV3-1 (or the pseudogene TRBV3-2) and TRBJ1-6; no reliable D call. V shed 4 bases and J shed 11 bases, with 3 bases lying between them. The length of the CDR3 is 10 residues. In germline, CDR1 is LGHDT, CDR2 YNNKEL (reference sequence). The CDR3 spells CASSPAPLHF. CDR3 DNA: TGTGCCAGCAGCCCTGCACCCCTCCACTTT.

In regard to this clone: One end of the junction varies from germline; a read error may be responsible. CDR3 residues: CASSPQGDSYNEQFF. CDR3 nucleotides: TGTGCCAGCTCGCCACAGGGAGACTCCTACAATGAGCAGTTCTTC. The rearrangement links TRBV18 to TRBJ2-1; TRBD1 might be the D (6 bases). Germline lookup yields CDR1 KGHSH and CDR2 LQKENI. The CDR3 has 15 residues.

This chain joins TRBV6-5 and TRBJ2-7; D is perhaps TRBD1 (6 bases). V lost 2 bases and J lost 4, with 12 bases in between. This CDR3 spans 14 amino acids. The germline CDR1 and CDR2 sequences are MNHEY and SVGAGI. The CDR3, as DNA: TGTGCCAGCAGTTACCGGACAGAGCAATACGAGCAGTACTTC. Amino acids: CASSYRTEQYEQYF.

V and J are TRBV6-5 and TRBJ2-7; 10 bases are a match to TRBD1. V lost 0 bases and J lost 2; bases outside the gene matches: 4. The V gene's germline CDR1 is MNHEY and CDR2 SVGAGI. The CDR3 consists of 16 residues. CDR3 residues: CASSYSTGTGAYEQYF. CDR3 DNA sequence: TGTGCCAGCAGTTACTCAACCGGGACAGGGGCCTACGAGCAGTACTTC.

The chain recombines TRBV19 with TRBJ2-7, with TRBD1 matching 7 bases. The V and J ends lost 4 bases and 2 bases, in that order; junction bases with no gene match: 5. Germline-derived CDR1 and CDR2 are LNHDA and SQIVND (reference sequence). The CDR3 runs to 14 residues. The CDR3 DNA reads as TGTGCCAGTAGTAGACAGGGTTGGACCTACGAGCAGTACTTC. As protein: CASSRQGWTYEQYF.

For this clone: Its ends do not fully match the called genes, so a read error is possible. This chain joins TRBV7-7 and TRBJ2-2; TRBD1 matches at 9 bases. The CDR3 runs 15 residues. CDR1 and CDR2 from the germline V gene are SSHAT and FNYEAQ (reference sequence). The CDR3 loop is CASSLDRGNTGELFF. The CDR3 bases are TGTGCTAGCAGCTTGGACAGGGGGAACACCGGGGAGCTGTTTTTT. The variable domain in full, with the rest retrieved from reference TRBV7-7 and TRBJ2-2, is GAGVSQSPRYKVTKRGQDVTLRCDPISSHATLYWYQQALGQGPEFLTYFNYEAQPDKSGLPSDRFSAERPEGSISTLTIQRTEQRDSAMYRCASSLDRGNTGELFFGEGSRLTVL.

This chain connects TRBV7-9 to TRBJ1-1, with TRBD1 identical over 8 bases. This CDR3 region has 19 residues. From germline, CDR1 is SEHNR and CDR2 FQNEAQ (reference sequence). J was trimmed by 7 bases and V by 5 bases; bases with no gene match: 24. As DNA, the CDR3 is TGTGCCAGCAGCCAAAGTAGCGGGAGGTCCCCGGACAGGGACCATGAAGCTTTCTTT. Protein sequence: CASSQSSGRSPDRDHEAFF. Supplemented by reference TRBV7-9 and TRBJ1-1, the full variable domain reads DTGVSQNPRHKITKRGQNVTFRCDPISEHNRLYWYRQTLGQGPEFLTYFQNEAQLEKSRLLSDRFSAERPKGSFSTLEIQRTEQGDSAMYLCASSQSSGRSPDRDHEAFFGQGTRLTVV.

The chain is built from TRBV6-5 and TRBJ2-1; TRBD2 matches at 9 bases. V lost 6 bases to trimming and J lost 4 bases; unmatched junction nucleotides: 7. The CDR3 runs to 15 residues. Looked up from germline, CDR1 is MNHEY and CDR2 is SVGAGI. The CDR3 coding sequence is TGTGCCAGCAGCCAGACTAGCGGAACTTACAATGAGCAGTTCTTC. Residues: CASSQTSGTYNEQFF.

The chain carries TRBV28 and TRBJ1-6; the match to TRBD1 covers 9 bases. Germline V gene lookup returns CDR1 MDHEN and CDR2 SYDVKM. The CDR3 covers 15 residues. V trimming: 1 base; J trimming: 10 bases; junction bases outside the gene matches: 5. The CDR3 reads CASSLSGTGNSPLHF. Here the CDR3 DNA reads TGTGCCAGCAGTTTATCCGGGACAGGGAACTCACCCCTCCACTTT. The full variable domain, completed using reference TRBV28 and TRBJ1-6, is DVKVTQSSRYLVKRTGEKVFLECVQDMDHENMFWYRQDPGLGLRLIYFSYDVKMKEKGDIPEGYSVSREKKERFSLILESASTNQTSMYLCASSLSGTGNSPLHFGNGTRLTVT.

CDR3 DNA: TGTGCCAGCAGTTTTGGCGGGGGAACGAGGGAGCAGTACTTC. It translates to CASSFGGGTREQYF. This rearrangement joins TRBV28 to TRBJ2-7; TRBD2 matches 7 bases. V shed 3 bases, J shed 7 bases, and the junction held 9 bases outside the gene matches. The CDR3 totals 14 residues. The germline gives CDR1 MDHEN, CDR2 SYDVKM.